This T cell receptor (beta chain) was identified during a study of post-analysis software for immune sequencing data. Prepared TCR beta cDNA libraries contained unique molecular identifiers. T cells numbering roughly 0.9 to 10 million yielded cDNA molecules that totaled about 500,000. TCRdb re-called the PCR reads with MiXCR, one entry per CDR3 protein. The sample contains hundreds of thousands of distinct CDR3 sequences, 25% to 30% of which appear only once. Trimming removed 4 bases from V and 8 bases from J; junction bases left unmatched: 14. CDR1 KGHDR and CDR2 SFDVKD come from the germline V gene. The CDR3 contains 17 residues. Notes on the study in general: Elevated frequency relative to controls characterized a handful of TRBV segments in patients, TRBV5-6, TRBV5-1 and TRBV20-1 among them.

This clonotype has a handful of counts. Its antigen remains unknown. The sample was blood. The receptor comes from a girl aged 5 to 17 with multiple sclerosis. J is TRBJ2-3 and V is TRBV24-1, with 10 bases lining up with TRBD1. The CDR3 DNA sequence: TGTGCCACCAGTGAACCCGACCGGGACAGGGGATATAGTACGCAGTATTTT. Translated, it gives CATSEPDRDRGYSTQYF.